Listed below are T cell receptor beta chains from one sample, sequenced in a study. TCRdb used MiXCR to reprocess the RT-PCR reads, holding one entry per CDR3 protein. Among almost 700,000 distinct CDR3 sequences listed, more than 13% were seen once. Specimen: memory CD4+ T cells from blood. The source is a female donor in good health, serving as a healthy control. CDR3s include the opening cysteine and the closing phenylalanine or tryptophan. A D gene is named only where the DNA matches it firmly. The size of a clone is reported for some rows only, either as once, few or many, or as a class for expanded clones.

TRBJ2-7 | many | TRBV5-1 | TRBD2 | TGCGCCAGCAGCTCGGGACTAGCGGGAAGCGAGCAGTACTTC | CASSSGLAGSEQYF
TRBJ2-1 | few | TRBV3-1 | NA | TGTGCCAGCAGCCTGGCTAGCGTCTACAATGAGCAGTTCTTC | CASSLASVYNEQFF
TRBJ2-3 | many | TRBV5-1 | NA | TGCGCCAGCAGCTTGGATTACGCCAGTCGTGATACGCAGTATTTT | CASSLDYASRDTQYF
TRBJ1-2 | NA | TRBV5-6 | NA | TGTGCCAGCAGCCTGAATATGGTTAACTATGGCTACACCTTC | CASSLNMVNYGYTF
TRBJ2-5 | many | TRBV27 | TRBD1 | TGTGCCAGCAGACCCAGACAGGGGTTCCCCGAGACCCAGTACTTC | CASRPRQGFPETQYF
TRBJ2-5 | few | TRBV5-5 | NA | TGTGCCAGCATAATTGCGGCCGGGTCTAAAGAGACCCAGTACTTC | CASIIAAGSKETQYF
TRBJ1-4 | NA | TRBV7-6 | NA | TGTGCCAGCAGCCCAGCGGGGGTTGGAGCTAATGAAAAACTGTTTTTT | CASSPAGVGANEKLFF
TRBJ2-3 | many | TRBV10-3 | NA | TGTGCCATCAGTGGGGACGGAGATACGCAGTATTTT | CAISGDGDTQYF
TRBJ2-7 | NA | TRBV5-1 | TRBD1 | TGCGCCAGCAGCTTCACAGGGACAGCAAACGAGCAGTACTTC | CASSFTGTANEQYF
TRBJ2-4 | few | TRBV20-1 | NA | TGCAGCCAGAGGGGGTCTGGCAAAAACATTCAGTACTTC | CSQRGSGKNIQYF
TRBJ2-1 | NA | TRBV6-1 | TRBD2 | TGTGCCAGCACCTCGCAGGGACTAGCGGGAGCCAATGAGCAGTTCTTC | CASTSQGLAGANEQFF
TRBJ2-3 | many | TRBV20-1 | NA | TGCAGTGCACAGGGAGCCACAGATACGCAGTATTTT | CSAQGATDTQYF